This T cell receptor (beta chain) is drawn from a study of T cell repertoires in cytomegalovirus infection. Turning to the study itself: Based on public TCR beta signatures, there were indications of CMV infection and of a matching HLA type.

TCRdb called the reads again in MiXCR, with one record for every CDR3 protein. The data hold some 300,000 distinct CDR3 sequences, with around 10% observed a single time. Germline loops: CDR1 SGHDT, CDR2 YYEEEE. The CDR3 length is 12 residues. V lost 4 bases to trimming and J lost 16 bases; unmatched junction nucleotides: 7. A note on this clonotype: Its specificity is unknown.

Study-level findings and limits: The study found HLA-C-restricted CMV-specific TCR beta clonotypes dominating the ex vivo response. There were carriers of CMV plus the relevant HLA, and cumulative public TCR beta family frequency identified them.

The chain links TRBV5-6 to TRBJ2-1; TRBD2 agrees at 11 bases. This clonotype was obtained from a human donor in good health (CMV status not recorded). Some clones in this sample may be carry-over from other donors' samples. Specimen: PBMCs. Here the CDR3 DNA reads TGTGCCAGCAGCACCCTAGCGGGGGGCCCATTCTTC. The encoded protein is CASSTLAGGPFF.